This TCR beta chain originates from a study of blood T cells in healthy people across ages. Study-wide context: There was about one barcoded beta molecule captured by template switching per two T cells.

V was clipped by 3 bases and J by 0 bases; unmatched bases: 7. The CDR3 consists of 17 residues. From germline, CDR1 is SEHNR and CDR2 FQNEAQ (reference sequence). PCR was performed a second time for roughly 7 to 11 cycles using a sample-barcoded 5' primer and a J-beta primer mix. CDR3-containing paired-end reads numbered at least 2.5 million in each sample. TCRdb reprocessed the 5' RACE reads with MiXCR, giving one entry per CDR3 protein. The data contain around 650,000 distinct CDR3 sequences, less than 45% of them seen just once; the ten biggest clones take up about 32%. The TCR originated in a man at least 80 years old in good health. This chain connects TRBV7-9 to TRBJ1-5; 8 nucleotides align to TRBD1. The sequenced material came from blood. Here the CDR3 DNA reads TGTGCCAGCAGCTTGGGACTGACAGGGGATAGCAATCAGCCCCAGCATTTT. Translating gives CASSLGLTGDSNQPQHF.